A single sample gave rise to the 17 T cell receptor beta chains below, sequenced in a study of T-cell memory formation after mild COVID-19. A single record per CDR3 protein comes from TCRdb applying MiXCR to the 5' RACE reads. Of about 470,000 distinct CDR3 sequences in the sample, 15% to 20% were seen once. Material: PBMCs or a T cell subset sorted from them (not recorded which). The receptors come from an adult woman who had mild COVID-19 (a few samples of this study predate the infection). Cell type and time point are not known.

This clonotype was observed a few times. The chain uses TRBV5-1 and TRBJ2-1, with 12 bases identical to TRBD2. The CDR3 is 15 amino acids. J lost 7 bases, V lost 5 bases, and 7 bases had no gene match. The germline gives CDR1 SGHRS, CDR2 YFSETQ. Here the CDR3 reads CASRFLAGGMNEQFF. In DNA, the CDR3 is TGCGCCAGCAGATTTCTAGCGGGGGGGATGAATGAGCAGTTCTTC.

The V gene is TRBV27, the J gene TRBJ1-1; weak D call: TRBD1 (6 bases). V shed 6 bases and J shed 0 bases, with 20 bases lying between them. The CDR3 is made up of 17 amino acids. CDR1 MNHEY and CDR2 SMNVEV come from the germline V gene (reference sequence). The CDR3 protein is CASSSPGGPKMNTEAFF. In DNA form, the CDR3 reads TGTGCCAGCAGCTCCCCGGGGGGGCCCAAAATGAACACTGAAGCTTTCTTT.

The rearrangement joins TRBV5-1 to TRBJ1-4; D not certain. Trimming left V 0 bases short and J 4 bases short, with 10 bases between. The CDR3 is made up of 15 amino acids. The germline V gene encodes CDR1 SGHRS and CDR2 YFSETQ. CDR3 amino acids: CASSLAAGSNEKLFF. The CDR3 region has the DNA TGCGCCAGCAGCTTGGCCGCCGGGAGTAATGAAAAACTGTTTTTT. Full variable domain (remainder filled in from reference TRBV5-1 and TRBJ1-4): KAGVTQTPRYLIKTRGQQVTLSCSPISGHRSVSWYQQTPGQGLQFLFEYFSETQRNKGNFPGRFSGRQFSNSRSEMNVSTLELGDSALYLCASSLAAGSNEKLFFGSGTQLSVL.

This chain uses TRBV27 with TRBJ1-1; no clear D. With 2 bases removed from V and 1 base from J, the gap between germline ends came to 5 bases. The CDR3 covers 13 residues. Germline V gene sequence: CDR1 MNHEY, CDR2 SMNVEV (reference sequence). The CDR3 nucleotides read TGTGCCAGCAGTTTAAGGTGGAACACTGAAGCTTTCTTT. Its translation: CASSLRWNTEAFF.

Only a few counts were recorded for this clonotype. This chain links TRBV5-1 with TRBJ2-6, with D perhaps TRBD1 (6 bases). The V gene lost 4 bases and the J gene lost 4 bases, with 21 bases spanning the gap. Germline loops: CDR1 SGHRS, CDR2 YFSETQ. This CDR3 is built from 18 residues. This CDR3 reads CASSADPGQSLGANVLTF. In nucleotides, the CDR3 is TGCGCCAGCAGCGCGGATCCGGGACAATCACTCGGGGCCAACGTCCTGACTTTC.

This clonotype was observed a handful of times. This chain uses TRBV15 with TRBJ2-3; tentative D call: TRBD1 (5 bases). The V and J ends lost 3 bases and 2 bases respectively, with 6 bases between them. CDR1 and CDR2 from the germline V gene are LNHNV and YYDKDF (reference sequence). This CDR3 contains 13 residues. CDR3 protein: CATSRDTTDTQYF. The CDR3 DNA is TGTGCCACCAGCAGGGACACCACAGATACGCAGTATTTT.

The CDR3 is CASTPLGDGNQPQHF. CDR3 DNA sequence: TGTGCCAGCACCCCCTTAGGGGACGGGAATCAGCCCCAGCATTTT. V usage is TRBV28 and J usage is TRBJ1-5, with a tentative D call TRBD1 (5 bases). This CDR3 has 15 residues. The ends were cut back, 7 bases at V and 4 bases at J, with 17 bases in the middle. From germline, CDR1 is MDHEN and CDR2 SYDVKM.

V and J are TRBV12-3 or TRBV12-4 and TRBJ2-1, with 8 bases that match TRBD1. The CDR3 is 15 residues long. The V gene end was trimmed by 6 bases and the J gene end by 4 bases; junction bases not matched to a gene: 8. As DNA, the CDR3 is TGTGCCAGCAGCTCGGGGACAGGCCAATACAATGAGCAGTTCTTC. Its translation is CASSSGTGQYNEQFF.

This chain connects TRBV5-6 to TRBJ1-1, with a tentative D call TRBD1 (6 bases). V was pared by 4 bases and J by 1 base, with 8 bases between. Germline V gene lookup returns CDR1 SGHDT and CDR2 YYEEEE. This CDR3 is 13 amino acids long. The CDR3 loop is CASSVGQNTEAFF. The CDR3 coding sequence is TGTGCCAGCAGCGTGGGACAGAACACTGAAGCTTTCTTT.

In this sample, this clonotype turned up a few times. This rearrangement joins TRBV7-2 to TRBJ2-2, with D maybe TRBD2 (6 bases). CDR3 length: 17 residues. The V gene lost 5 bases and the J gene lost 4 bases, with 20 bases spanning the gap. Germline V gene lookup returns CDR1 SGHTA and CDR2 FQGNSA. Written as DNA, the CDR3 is TGTGCCAGCAGCCCAGTGTACGGGAGAAGAGGCACCGGGGAGCTGTTTTTT. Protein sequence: CASSPVYGRRGTGELFF.

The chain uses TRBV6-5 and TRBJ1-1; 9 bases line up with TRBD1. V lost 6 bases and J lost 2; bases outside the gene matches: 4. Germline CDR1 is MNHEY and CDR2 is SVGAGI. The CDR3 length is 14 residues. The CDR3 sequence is CASRPDRGNTEAFF. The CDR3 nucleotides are TGTGCCAGCAGGCCGGACAGGGGCAACACTGAAGCTTTCTTT.

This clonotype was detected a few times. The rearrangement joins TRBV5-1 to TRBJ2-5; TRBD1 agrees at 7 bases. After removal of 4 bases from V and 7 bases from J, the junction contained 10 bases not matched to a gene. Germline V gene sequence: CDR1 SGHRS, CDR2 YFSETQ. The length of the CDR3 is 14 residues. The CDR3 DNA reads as TGCGCCAGCAGCCCAGGGGGTATTGGAGCGACCCAGTACTTC. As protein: CASSPGGIGATQYF. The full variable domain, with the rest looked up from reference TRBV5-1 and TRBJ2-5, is KAGVTQTPRYLIKTRGQQVTLSCSPISGHRSVSWYQQTPGQGLQFLFEYFSETQRNKGNFPGRFSGRQFSNSRSEMNVSTLELGDSALYLCASSPGGIGATQYFGPGTRLLVL.

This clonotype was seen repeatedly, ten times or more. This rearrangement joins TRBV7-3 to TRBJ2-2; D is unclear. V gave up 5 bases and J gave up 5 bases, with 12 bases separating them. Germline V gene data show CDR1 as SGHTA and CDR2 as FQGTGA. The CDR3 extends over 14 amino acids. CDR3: CASSATPQTGELFF. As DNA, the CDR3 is TGTGCCAGCAGCGCTACGCCTCAGACCGGGGAGCTGTTTTTT. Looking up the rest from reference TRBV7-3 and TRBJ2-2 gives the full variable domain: GAGVSQTPSNKVTEKGKYVELRCDPISGHTALYWYRQSLGQGPEFLIYFQGTGAADDSGLPNDRFFAVRPEGSVSTLKIQRTERGDSAVYLCASSATPQTGELFFGEGSRLTVL.

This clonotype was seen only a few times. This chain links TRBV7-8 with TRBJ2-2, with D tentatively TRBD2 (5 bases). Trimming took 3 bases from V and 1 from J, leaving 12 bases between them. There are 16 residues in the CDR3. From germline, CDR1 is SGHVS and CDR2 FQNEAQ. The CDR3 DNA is TGTGCCAGCAGCTTCGGTCTAGCCGTGAACACCGGGGAGCTGTTTTTT. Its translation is CASSFGLAVNTGELFF.

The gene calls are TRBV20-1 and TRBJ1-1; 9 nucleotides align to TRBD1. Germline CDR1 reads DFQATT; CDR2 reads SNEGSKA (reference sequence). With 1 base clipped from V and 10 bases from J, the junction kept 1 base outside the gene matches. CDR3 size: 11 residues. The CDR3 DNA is TGCAGTGCTAGAGGGGGACAGGGAGCTTTCTTT. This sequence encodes CSARGGQGAFF.

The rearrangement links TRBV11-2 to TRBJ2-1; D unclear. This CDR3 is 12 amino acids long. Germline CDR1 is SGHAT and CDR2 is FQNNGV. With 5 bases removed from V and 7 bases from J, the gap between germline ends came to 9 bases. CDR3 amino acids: CASSPAENEQFF. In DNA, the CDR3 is TGTGCCAGCAGCCCGGCGGAAAATGAGCAGTTCTTC.

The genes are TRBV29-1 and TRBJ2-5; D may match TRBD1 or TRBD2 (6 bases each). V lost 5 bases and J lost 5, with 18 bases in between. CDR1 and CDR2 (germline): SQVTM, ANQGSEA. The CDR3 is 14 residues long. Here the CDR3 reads CSVPTWVGGETQYF. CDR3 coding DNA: TGCAGCGTTCCCACCTGGGTCGGGGGCGAGACCCAGTACTTC.